The rows below give T cell receptor beta chains drawn from one sample of a study of technical replicates of blood from a handful of donors. Libraries were prepared by immunoSEQ multiplex PCR; TCRdb keeps only in-frame clonotypes and omits some of them. The sample carries about 16,000 clones, roughly 89% recorded once. Sequencing used PBMCs. The receptors stem from a human donor in good health. Each CDR3 is given with its conserved first and last residue. D genes are given only for firm matches. Expanded clones are given a class, and other clones once, few, many or no size at all.

TRBV6-4	TRBJ2-1	TRBD1	NA	TGTGCCAGCAGTGACCGACAGGGTGGTTACAATGAGCAGTTCTTC	CASSDRQGGYNEQFF
TRBV14	TRBJ1-4	TRBD1	NA	TGTGCCAGCAGCCCCCGGACAGGGGGTACTAATGAAAAACTGTTTTTT	CASSPRTGGTNEKLFF
TRBV19	TRBJ1-4	NA	NA	TGTGCCAGTAGTATCGTCTCCAATGAAAAACTGTTTTTT	CASSIVSNEKLFF
TRBV28	TRBJ1-1	NA	NA	TGTGCCAGCAGCCCCCGGGGGTTCGGAGCTGAAGCTTTCTTT	CASSPRGFGAEAFF
TRBV30	TRBJ2-7	TRBD2	once	TGTGCCTGGAGTGTCGCAGCGGGAGGGTGGGAGCAGTACTTC	CAWSVAAGGWEQYF
TRBV9	TRBJ2-1	TRBD2	NA	TGTGCCAGCAGCGTAGCGGAGCGGGTCTTCCTAGCGGGTCACCCCTACAATGAGCAGTTCTTC	CASSVAERVFLAGHPYNEQFF
TRBV11-2	TRBJ2-3	NA	NA	TGTGCCAGCAGCTTAGCTTATGATACGCAGTATTTT	CASSLAYDTQYF
TRBV10-1	TRBJ2-2	NA	once	TGCGCCAGCAGCCTCGACAGCGCGAACACCGGGGAGCTGTTTTTT	CASSLDSANTGELFF
TRBV15	TRBJ2-1	NA	NA	TGTGCCACCAGCAAGACACTAGACTCCTACAATGAGCAGTTCTTC	CATSKTLDSYNEQFF
TRBV19	TRBJ2-2	NA	NA	TGTGCCAGTAGCCGAGGGGGAGCGAGCACCGGGGAGCTGTTTTTT	CASSRGGASTGELFF
TRBV9	TRBJ2-1	TRBD2	NA	TGTGCCAGCAGCCCTCGAGGGGGACTAGCGGGGTTTTACAATGAGCAGTTCTTC	CASSPRGGLAGFYNEQFF
TRBV7-3	TRBJ2-2	TRBD2	NA	TGTGCCAGCAGCCCAACTAGCGGGAGGGGTTTCGGGGAGCTGTTTTTT	CASSPTSGRGFGELFF
TRBV5-4	TRBJ2-1	NA	NA	TGTGCCAGCAGCTTGCAAACCGCGGGTGAATCTGAGCAGTTCTTC	CASSLQTAGESEQFF
TRBV19	TRBJ2-1	NA	NA	TGTGCCAGTAGTATAGCAGGGGCTAGCGGCGACTACAATGAGCAGTTCTTC	CASSIAGASGDYNEQFF
TRBV7-8	TRBJ2-1	TRBD2	NA	TGTGCCAGCAGTAGACGGACTAGCGGGGACAATGAGCAGTTCTTC	CASSRRTSGDNEQFF
TRBV5-6	TRBJ1-2	TRBD1	NA	TGTGCCAGCAGCACCCCTGGGACAGGGGATGGCTACACCTTC	CASSTPGTGDGYTF
TRBV27	TRBJ1-2	NA	NA	TGTGCCAGCAGTTACGGTTCAGACTTTAACTATGGCTACACCTTC	CASSYGSDFNYGYTF
TRBV30	TRBJ2-7	NA	once	TGTGCCTGGTCCAGGGAATCCTACGAGCAGTACTTC	CAWSRESYEQYF
TRBV6-1	TRBJ2-1	TRBD2	few	TGTGCCAGCAGTGGAACGGGACTAAACTTCAATGAGCAGTTCTTC	CASSGTGLNFNEQFF
TRBV27	TRBJ2-1	NA	NA	TGTGCCAGTACTCCTCTTCCGACAGTTTACAATGAGCAGTTCTTC	CASTPLPTVYNEQFF
TRBV6-1	TRBJ2-1	NA	NA	TGTGCCAGCAGTGAGACAGCGGGCAATGAGCAGTTCTTC	CASSETAGNEQFF
TRBV11-2	TRBJ2-7	TRBD2	NA	TGTGCCAGCAGCTTCCACGGGACTAGCGCCGAGTACGAGCAGTACTTC	CASSFHGTSAEYEQYF
TRBV7-3	TRBJ2-1	TRBD2	NA	TGTGCCAGCAGCTTAGGTGCTAGCGGGATCAATGAGCAGTTCTTC	CASSLGASGINEQFF
TRBV10-3	TRBJ2-1	NA	NA	TGTGCCATCAGGCCCGATGGGGCGGGGGACAGGCCGTTCTTC	CAIRPDGAGDRPFF
TRBV27	TRBJ2-1	TRBD2	NA	TGTGCCAGCATCCCGACTAGCGAGAGCTCCTACAATGAGCAGTTCTTC	CASIPTSESSYNEQFF
TRBV19	TRBJ2-1	NA	NA	TGTGCCAGTAGTATGGGCACGAGCTCCTACAATGAGCAGTTCTTC	CASSMGTSSYNEQFF
TRBV5-1	TRBJ2-5	NA	NA	TGCGCCAGCAGCCTCGGAGGGGACCAAGAGACCCAGTACTTC	CASSLGGDQETQYF
TRBV27	TRBJ2-7	TRBD2	few	TGTGCCAGCAGTTTAACGGCTAGCGGACTCTACGAGCAGTACTTC	CASSLTASGLYEQYF
TRBV10-3	TRBJ2-2	TRBD2	NA	TGTGCCATCAGTGATTCGGGACTAGCGATGAACACCGGGGAGCTGTTTTTT	CAISDSGLAMNTGELFF
TRBV15	TRBJ1-4	NA	NA	TGTGCCACCAGATCGCAGGGTTATAATGAAAAACTGTTTTTT	CATRSQGYNEKLFF
TRBV4-2	TRBJ1-3	NA	NA	TGTGCCAGCAGCCAAGCCGGAGGCGGAAACACCATATATTTT	CASSQAGGGNTIYF
TRBV6-5	TRBJ2-4	NA	NA	TGTGCCAGCAGTACCCTCGGGGGAGCCAAAAACATTCAGTACTTC	CASSTLGGAKNIQYF
TRBV14	TRBJ2-7	TRBD1	NA	TGTGCCAGCAGCCGGGACAGGGAGTTCGAGCAGTACTTC	CASSRDREFEQYF
TRBV11-2	TRBJ2-1	NA	NA	TGTGCCAGCACCCTTAATTCGGTGTACAATGAGCAGTTCTTC	CASTLNSVYNEQFF
TRBV10-3	TRBJ2-7	TRBD2	NA	TGTGCCATCGGGGGGACTAGCGGGAGCCGGGGGAACGAGCAGTACTTC	CAIGGTSGSRGNEQYF
TRBV5-1	TRBJ2-1	NA	NA	TGCGCCAGCAGCTTGGAACAGGGATTAGAGCAGTTCTTC	CASSLEQGLEQFF
TRBV18	TRBJ2-5	NA	once	TGTGCCAGCTCACCACCGCTCAGCCAAGAGACCCAGTACTTC	CASSPPLSQETQYF
TRBV5-1	TRBJ2-7	NA	once	TGCGCCAGCAGCTCCGGGGGACCCTACGAGCAGTACTTC	CASSSGGPYEQYF
TRBV6-5	TRBJ1-4	TRBD1	NA	TGTGCCAGCAGTTACTCGCCAGGGGGCCGTGAAAAACTGTTTTTT	CASSYSPGGREKLFF
TRBV15	TRBJ1-5	NA	once	TGTGCCACCGCGACAGAGTATAGCAATCAGCCCCAGCATTTT	CATATEYSNQPQHF
TRBV28	TRBJ1-3	TRBD1	few	TGTGCCAGCAGTTGGGACAGGGGAACTGGAAACACCATATATTTT	CASSWDRGTGNTIYF
TRBV14	TRBJ1-3	TRBD1	NA	TGTGCCAGCAGCTCCGGGACAGCTGGAAACACCATATATTTT	CASSSGTAGNTIYF
TRBV7-9	TRBJ2-7	TRBD1	NA	TGTGCCAGCAGCCACCGACAGGGGACGACCTACGAGCAGTACTTC	CASSHRQGTTYEQYF
TRBV10-2	TRBJ1-5	NA	NA	TGCGCCAGCGGGGGGAGTCAATCCAATCAGCCCCAGCATTTT	CASGGSQSNQPQHF
TRBV6-6	TRBJ2-7	TRBD2	NA	TGTGCCAGCACCCAAAGCGGGAGTCGCTCCTACGAGCAGTACTTC	CASTQSGSRSYEQYF